The clone carrying this TCR beta chain was counted once. The antigen is undetermined. Autoimmune disease history or systemic immunosuppression led to patients being barred. The protocol was immunoSEQ multiplex PCR, while the TCRdb copy is restricted to in-frame clones and leaves out a portion. The sample contains about 74,000 clones, 80% to 90% of which appear only once. The data belong to a study of OX40 agonist ivuxolimab in advanced cancers. Overall study context: Hepatocellular carcinoma, melanoma, renal cell or head and neck cancer was diagnosed in the dose-escalation patients. Study observations and caveats: At 0.1 to 3.0 mg/kg, CD4+ and CD8+ blood T cells expanded clonally by week 6.

V lost 6 bases, J lost 9 bases, and 12 bases lay in between. This CDR3 is built from 12 residues. CDR1 is MDHEN and CDR2 is SYDVKM in the germline V gene. The sequence was collected from an adult with an advanced solid tumor such as melanoma, head and neck, liver or kidney cancer. The chain couples TRBV28 to TRBJ1-5; D call uncertain. Sequenced here: CD4+ or CD8+ T cells sorted from blood, sampled in a trial of the OX40 agonist ivuxolimab. The CDR3 coding sequence is TGTGCCAGCAGCCCCTCTCTACGGCCCCAGCATTTT. It is translated as CASSPSLRPQHF.